The text below deals with one TCR beta chain. Its binding antigen is unknown. No clone much larger than this one lies a single base away; base qualities are absent. The sample comes from a study of T cells in Graves' hyperthyroidism and ophthalmopathy (dated 2019 in TCRdb). Notes on the research overall: Peripheral blood was collected at initial diagnosis, before any treatment. To identify distinguishing TCR V-J signatures, a discovery cohort of around 98 patients was used, comprising roughly 45 with Graves' ophthalmopathy and some 57 with stable Graves' hyperthyroidism. Prospective prediction of ophthalmopathy was tested in an independent validation cohort consisting of roughly 19 hyperthyroidism patients and approximately 16 patients who later progressed to ophthalmopathy. The 100 discovery patients were randomly split 7:3 into training and test sets. Thyroid tissue and blood T-cell repertoires from several Graves' hyperthyroidism patients were also compared in the study. Following sampling, methimazole starting at 30 mg daily was given to hyperthyroidism patients, and high-dose intravenous methylprednisolone was given to ophthalmopathy patients. According to the paper, TCR Vbeta CDR3 sequencing was carried out on more than 120 peripheral blood samples, which came from under 50 ophthalmopathy, roughly 75 hyperthyroidism and roughly 17 progressor patients.

Taken from cysteine to phenylalanine, the CDR3 has 14 residues. Only the CDR3 DNA stays, 42 bases, in frame from base 1. Trimming at the junction amounts to 1 base on V and 4 bases on J, and the germline ends lie 10 bases apart. The CDR1 and CDR2 encoded by the germline V gene (reference sequence) are LGHDT and YNNKEL. Paper-wide results and their limitations: In validation, the model predicted progression to ophthalmopathy with 55% to 71% sensitivity and 72% to 75% specificity, a median of about 6.7 months before onset. Ophthalmopathy was separated from stable hyperthyroidism by a 13 V-J signature model, with around 88% sensitivity and about 81% specificity obtained in cross-validation and 80%/75% obtained in testing. No statistical method was used to set the sample size in advance, and investigators knew the group allocation. Most expanded thyroid clonotypes (frequency above 0.001) were also found in blood, which suggests that blood repertoires may mirror thyroid immune responses.

Stable Graves' hyperthyroidism was defined as no progression to ophthalmopathy during 18 months of follow-up. Hyperthyroidism patients were aged 18 to 65 years and newly diagnosed, with disease duration of less than 2 months. Any patient with an uncontrolled infection, another autoimmune disease, pregnancy or lactation was excluded. Diagnoses relied on clinical symptoms, serum thyroxine and TRAb, thyroid ultrasound and orbital computed tomography. PBMCs were separated from under 11 ml of fresh peripheral blood using Ficoll-Paque density gradient centrifugation. Total RNA was extracted using Trizol reagent, and RNA quality was assessed on an Agilent 2100 Bioanalyzer. TCR beta CDR3 regions were amplified from RNA transcripts. The first round of RT-PCR for the TCR CDR3 was performed with the HTBI primer set and the Qiagen OneStep RT-PCR kit. The libraries were constructed in a second round of multiplex PCR and then size-selected and purified. Libraries were sequenced paired-end with 100 bp reads on an Illumina HiSeq2000. The authors' pipeline ran thus. SOAPnuke was used to process the raw data, throwing out any read that contained adapters or uncalled bases, had a mean Phred below 15, or lacked an exact constant-primer or identifier match. COPE v1.2.5 was used to merge high-quality paired reads, and clonotypes were defined as unique nucleotide sequences. Clonotypes were aligned to IMGT TRBV, TRBD and TRBJ reference segments using MiTCR v1.1. Only V-J combinations with frequency above 0.0001, covering about 99% of repertoires, were analysed. A TCS score was defined as the ratio of F50 (clonal expansion) to E x V (chaos), with BLOSUM62-based TCRdist applied between CDR3 peptides within each V-J. Welch's t-statistics and random forest reduced 514 V-J features to roughly 13, which were used in a naive Bayes classifier (R e1071). In-frame beta chains were kept once TCRdb had trimmed the public reads at Q25 with fastp and called clones with MiXCR. CDR3 protein sequences are deduplicated, and each keeps its most common genes and DNA. TCRdb's processing, not the authors', yielded these V and J calls. For this sample the table gives 550,000 to 650,000 distinct CDR3 sequences, of which 13% to 15% were detected only once. Approximately 15% of the sample comes from the top ten.

This clonotype originated in a woman aged 40 to 49 with Graves' hyperthyroidism. The sequence is built from TRBV3-1 and TRBJ1-1; the D gene is unclear. Sample: blood. CDR3 loop: CASSQGEGFTEAFF. In nucleotides, the sequence is TGTGCCAGCAGCCAAGGGGAAGGCTTCACTGAAGCTTTCTTT.